These 20 T cell receptor beta chains were all obtained from the same sample, sequenced in a study of OX40 agonist ivuxolimab in advanced cancers. Some clones are missing from TCRdb's copy, which holds only in-frame ones; the method was immunoSEQ multiplex PCR. The top ten clones hold 2% to 2.5% of a sample with over 55,000 clones, under 90% of them seen once. The sample in question was CD4+ or CD8+ T cells sorted from blood, obtained in a trial of the OX40 agonist ivuxolimab. These receptors were collected from an adult with an advanced solid tumor such as melanoma, head and neck, liver or kidney cancer.

This clone was recorded once. The chain uses TRBV6-1 and TRBJ1-2, with a tentative D call TRBD1 (6 bases). The CDR3 covers 13 residues. The V end was cut by 3 bases, the J end by 2 bases, with 7 bases between. Germline V gene lookup returns CDR1 MNHNS and CDR2 SASEGT. CDR3 loop: CASSEGGNYGYTF. In DNA, the CDR3 is TGTGCCAGCAGTGAGGGGGGCAACTATGGCTACACCTTC.

The chain uses TRBV6-6 and TRBJ2-5; 7 nucleotides agree with TRBD1. There are 14 residues in the CDR3. Germline CDR1 is MNHNY and CDR2 is SVGAGI (reference sequence). Trimming removed 5 bases from V and 5 bases from J; junction bases left unmatched: 8. The CDR3 DNA sequence: TGTGCCAGCAGTAACAGAGGGGGCAGGGAGACCCAGTACTTC. This encodes CASSNRGGRETQYF.

The V call is TRBV18, the J call TRBJ1-2; TRBD1 matches 7 bases. CDR3 length: 14 residues. From germline, CDR1 is KGHSH and CDR2 LQKENI. The V and J ends lost 2 bases and 6 bases, in that order; junction bases with no gene match: 6. CDR3 loop: CASSPRQGSDGYTF. The CDR3 DNA follows: TGTGCCAGCTCACCAAGACAGGGCTCTGATGGCTACACCTTC.

This clone came up a few times. The chain links TRBV9 to TRBJ2-5; maybe TRBD2 (5 bases). CDR1 and CDR2 from the germline V gene are SGDLS and YYNGEE. The CDR3 has 14 residues. Trimming stripped 3 bases from V and 5 bases from J, with 14 bases between. Here the CDR3 DNA reads TGTGCCAGCAGCGATGGACTTCTCCAGGAGACCCAGTACTTC. It specifies CASSDGLLQETQYF.

The chain carries TRBV30 and TRBJ2-5; 8 bases match TRBD1. The CDR3 has 12 residues. Trimming at V came to 4 bases and at J to 4 bases, leaving 2 bases not matched to a gene. CDR1 GTSNPN and CDR2 SVGIG come from the germline V gene (reference sequence). CDR3 protein: CAWKQGAETQYF. In nucleotides, the CDR3 is TGTGCCTGGAAGCAGGGGGCAGAGACCCAGTACTTC.

This sequence joins TRBV18 and TRBJ2-2; D not certain. Germline V gives CDR1 KGHSH, CDR2 LQKENI. The CDR3 consists of 14 residues. The germline V and J ends were trimmed by 3 bases and 4 bases, with 9 bases remaining between them. In DNA form, the CDR3 reads TGTGCCAGCTCACCCTTTATTGCCACCGGGGAGCTGTTTTTT. This translates into CASSPFIATGELFF. Combining the CDR3 with reference TRBV18 and TRBJ2-2 gives the whole variable domain NAGVMQNPRHLVRRRGQEARLRCSPMKGHSHVYWYRQLPEEGLKFMVYLQKENIIDESGMPKERFSAEFPKEGPSILRIQQVVRGDSAAYFCASSPFIATGELFFGEGSRLTVL.

The chain carries TRBV9 and TRBJ1-6, with a tentative D call TRBD1 (6 bases). This CDR3 region has 14 residues. Germline assignment: CDR1 SGDLS and CDR2 YYNGEE. V was clipped by 0 bases and J by 7 bases, with 8 bases between them. CDR3 protein: CASSVARGNSPLHF. In DNA form, the CDR3 reads TGTGCCAGCAGCGTAGCCAGGGGCAATTCACCCCTCCACTTT.

The genes are TRBV5-1 and TRBJ1-1; D is perhaps TRBD1 (5 bases). The V gene lost 4 bases and the J gene lost 5 bases, with 15 bases spanning the gap. The CDR3 contains 14 residues. From germline, CDR1 is SGHRS and CDR2 YFSETQ. CDR3 DNA sequence: TGCGCCAGCAGCGATAGGAAGGGGAATACTGAAGCTTTCTTT. Its translation: CASSDRKGNTEAFF.

The CDR3 sequence: CASSIDNNYGYTF. DNA for the CDR3: TGTGCCAGCAGCATAGACAACAACTATGGCTACACCTTC. The chain is built from TRBV5-4 and TRBJ1-2, with unresolved D. The germline gives CDR1 SGHNT, CDR2 YYREEE (reference sequence). The CDR3 length is 13 residues. V shed 4 bases and J shed 2 bases, with 9 bases lying between them.

This sequence joins TRBV9 and TRBJ2-2, with 8 bases lining up with TRBD2. The germline V gene encodes CDR1 SGDLS and CDR2 YYNGEE. V shed 5 bases and J 3 bases; nucleotides not matched to a gene: 9. This CDR3 has 16 amino acids. CDR3 residues: CASRPPGLDDTGELFF. CDR3 nucleotides: TGTGCCAGCAGGCCCCCGGGACTAGACGACACCGGGGAGCTGTTTTTT. Complete variable domain (other parts from reference TRBV9 and TRBJ2-2): DSGVTQTPKHLITATGQRVTLRCSPRSGDLSVYWYQQSLDQGLQFLIQYYNGEERAKGNILERFSAQQFPDLHSELNLSSLELGDSALYFCASRPPGLDDTGELFFGEGSRLTVL.

This clone was counted between two and nine times. The V call is TRBV30, the J call TRBJ1-6; D is ambiguous. V was trimmed by 5 bases and J by 0 bases, leaving 8 bases between them. Per the germline V gene, CDR1 is GTSNPN and CDR2 is SVGIG (reference sequence). The CDR3 loop spans 14 amino acids. The CDR3 protein is CAWGRSSYNSPLHF. DNA of the CDR3: TGTGCCTGGGGTAGGAGCTCCTATAATTCACCCCTCCACTTT.

This chain connects TRBV5-4 to TRBJ1-2, with 9 bases that match TRBD1. Trimming removed 0 bases from V and 2 bases from J; junction bases left unmatched: 8. The CDR3 totals 17 residues. Germline V gene sequence: CDR1 SGHNT, CDR2 YYREEE (reference sequence). The chain's CDR3 is CASSLAQGALFNYGYTF. For the CDR3, the DNA is TGTGCCAGCAGCTTGGCACAGGGGGCCCTATTCAACTATGGCTACACCTTC. The whole variable domain, remainder taken from reference TRBV5-4 and TRBJ1-2, is ETGVTQSPTHLIKTRGQQVTLRCSSQSGHNTVSWYQQALGQGPQFIFQYYREEENGRGNFPPRFSGLQFPNYSSELNVNALELDDSALYLCASSLAQGALFNYGYTFGSGTRLTVV.

The V gene is TRBV19, the J gene TRBJ2-7, with D possibly being TRBD1 or TRBD2 (6 bases each). Between the trimmed V and J ends, which lost 5 bases and 5 bases, there was a span of 22 bases. The CDR3 is made up of 16 amino acids. From germline, CDR1 is LNHDA and CDR2 SQIVND (reference sequence). CDR3 nucleotides: TGTGCCAGTAGTCCCTCCCGAGGAGTTGGGGGGCACGAGCAGTACTTC. As protein: CASSPSRGVGGHEQYF.

V is TRBV5-8 and J is TRBJ2-1; D is uncertain. The CDR3 spans 15 residues. V was trimmed by 0 bases and J by 0 bases, leaving 7 bases between them. The germline V gene has CDR1 SGHTS and CDR2 YDEGEE. CDR3 sequence reads: CASSLGRSSYNEQFF. CDR3 in DNA: TGTGCCAGCAGCTTGGGCCGCAGCTCCTACAATGAGCAGTTCTTC. Together with reference TRBV5-8 and TRBJ2-1, the CDR3 gives the full variable domain: EAGVTQSPTHLIKTRGQQATLRCSPISGHTSVYWYQQALGLGLQFLLWYDEGEERNRGNFPPRFSGRQFPNYSSELNVNALELEDSALYLCASSLGRSSYNEQFFGPGTRLTVL.

The table lists this clone with a few counts. The chain is built from TRBV19 and TRBJ1-4, with a possible D match to TRBD1 (5 bases). CDR1 and CDR2 from the germline V gene are LNHDA and SQIVND (reference sequence). The CDR3 sequence is 14 residues long. V was cut by 10 bases and J by 10 bases, with 22 bases left in between. CDR3 in amino acids: CATNSGQGSGKLFF. Written as DNA, the CDR3 is TGTGCCACCAATTCAGGGCAGGGCTCCGGAAAACTGTTTTTT. Drawing the rest from reference TRBV19 and TRBJ1-4, the complete variable domain is DGGITQSPKYLFRKEGQNVTLSCEQNLNHDAMYWYRQDPGQGLRLIYYSQIVNDFQKGDIAEGYSVSREKKESFPLTVTSAQKNPTAFYLCATNSGQGSGKLFFGSGTQLSVL.

The chain employs TRBV4-1 and TRBJ1-2, with D unresolved. The CDR3 has 13 residues. Germline CDR1 and CDR2: MGHRA and YSYEKL. V was cut by 4 bases and J by 4 bases, with 10 bases left in between. CDR3 nucleotides: TGCGCCAGCAGCCCAGTAGAGTTCTATGGCTACACCTTC. Translated, it gives CASSPVEFYGYTF.

The V and J genes are TRBV11-3 and TRBJ1-3; D is perhaps TRBD1 (6 bases). Germline V gene data show CDR1 as SGHNT and CDR2 as YENEEA. V lost 5 bases to trimming and J lost 0 bases, with 8 bases between them. This CDR3 is built from 14 residues. CDR3 DNA: TGTGCCAGCAGCGGACAGACCTCTGGAAACACCATATATTTT. It specifies CASSGQTSGNTIYF.

The chain has TRBV7-9 and TRBJ1-6, with TRBD1 matching 7 bases. Germline assignment: CDR1 SEHNR and CDR2 FQNEAQ (reference sequence). This CDR3 contains 15 residues. J lost 10 bases, V lost 4 bases, and 10 bases had no gene match. DNA for the CDR3: TGTGCCAGCAGCTCCGAATCCACAGGGGCCTCACCCCTCCACTTT. Amino acids: CASSSESTGASPLHF.

The CDR3 coding sequence is TGTGCCAGTAGTATAGGGCAGGAAAATTCACCCCTCCACTTT. Amino acid sequence: CASSIGQENSPLHF. J is TRBJ1-6 and V is TRBV19; the D is unclear. V was cut by 1 base and J by 7 bases, with 8 bases left in between. Germline loops: CDR1 LNHDA, CDR2 SQIVND (reference sequence). The CDR3 loop spans 14 amino acids.

J is TRBJ1-3 and V is TRBV18; tentative D call: TRBD1 (5 bases). Germline V gives CDR1 KGHSH, CDR2 LQKENI. The ends were cut back, 3 bases at V and 0 bases at J, with 15 bases in the middle. The CDR3 loop spans 17 amino acids. The CDR3 DNA is TGTGCCAGCTCACCCCGGCCAGGGCAGAGCTCTGGAAACACCATATATTTT. This sequence encodes CASSPRPGQSSGNTIYF.